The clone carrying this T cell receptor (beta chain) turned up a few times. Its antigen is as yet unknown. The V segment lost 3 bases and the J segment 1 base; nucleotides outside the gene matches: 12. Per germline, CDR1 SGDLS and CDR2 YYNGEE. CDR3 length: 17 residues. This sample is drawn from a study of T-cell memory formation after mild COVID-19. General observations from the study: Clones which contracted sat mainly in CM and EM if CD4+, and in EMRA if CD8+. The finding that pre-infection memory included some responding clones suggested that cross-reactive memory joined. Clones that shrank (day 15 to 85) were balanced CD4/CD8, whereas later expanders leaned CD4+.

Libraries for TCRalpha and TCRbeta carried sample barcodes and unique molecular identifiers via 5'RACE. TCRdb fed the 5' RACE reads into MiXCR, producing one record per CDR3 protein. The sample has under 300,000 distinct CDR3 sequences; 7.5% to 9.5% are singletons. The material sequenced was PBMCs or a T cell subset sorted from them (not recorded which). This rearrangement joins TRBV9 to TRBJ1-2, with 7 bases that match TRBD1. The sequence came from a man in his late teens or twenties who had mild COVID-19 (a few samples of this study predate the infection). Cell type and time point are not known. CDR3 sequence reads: CASSGRRGTVINYGYTF. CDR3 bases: TGTGCCAGCAGCGGTAGAAGGGGGACAGTGATTAACTATGGCTACACCTTC.